This T cell receptor beta chain was captured in a study of T cell repertoires in cytomegalovirus infection. Study context: Public TCR beta signatures indicated both CMV infection and matching HLA type.

Turning to this clonotype: Its target is unknown.

The study's findings and limits: HLA-C-restricted CMV-specific TCR beta clonotypes were dominant in the ex vivo response. Cumulative public TCR beta family frequency identified carriers of CMV plus the relevant HLA.

TCRdb recomputed calls from the reads with MiXCR, one row per CDR3 protein. Of hundreds of thousands of distinct CDR3 sequences in the sample, more than 25% were seen once. The material was cultured CD8+ T cells from PBMCs, obtained from culture after CMV antigen stimulation. The clonotype comes from a human donor in good health (CMV status not recorded). Some clones in this sample may be carry-over from other donors' samples.

The CDR3 protein is CASSLTGRETQYF. For the CDR3, the DNA is TGTGCCAGTAGTCTCACGGGGAGGGAGACCCAGTACTTC. This sequence joins TRBV19 and TRBJ2-5; tentatively, D is TRBD2 (6 bases). This CDR3 has 13 amino acids. The V end lost 5 bases, the J end lost 5 bases, and 12 bases lay between the germline ends. Germline-derived CDR1 and CDR2 are LNHDA and SQIVND (reference sequence).